In its sample, the clone carrying this TCR beta chain was seen many times. Its specificity is unknown. The source material, RNA transcripts, was used to amplify TCR beta CDR3 regions. The HTBI primer set drove a first-round RT-PCR of the TCR CDR3. In TCRdb, the multiplex PCR reads were re-called with MiXCR into one record per CDR3 protein. The sample gives hundreds of thousands of distinct CDR3 sequences, around 13% of which show up once; about 12% is in the top ten. The data derive from a study of T cells in Graves' hyperthyroidism and ophthalmopathy. Clinicians diagnosed patients from clinical symptoms, serum thyroxine and TRAb, thyroid ultrasound and orbital computed tomography. Fresh 10 ml peripheral blood yielded PBMCs. Overall study results and limits: Ophthalmopathy prediction by the model preceded onset by a median approximately six months. Most thyroid clonotypes expanded above 0.001 appeared in blood too.

Germline CDR1 reads MDHEN; CDR2 reads SYDVKM. The ends were cut back, 7 bases at V and 3 bases at J, with 19 bases in the middle. This CDR3 region has 15 residues. The sequenced sample consisted of blood. The J gene is TRBJ2-7, the V gene TRBV28; no clear D. The receptor's source is a woman between 45 and 60 years old with Graves' ophthalmopathy. This chain's CDR3 is CASNRLGSPSYEQYF. DNA of the CDR3: TGTGCCAGCAATCGACTCGGCTCCCCGAGCTACGAGCAGTACTTC.